This T cell receptor beta chain was recorded in a study of cytomegalovirus exposure and HLA in healthy donors. Across the study: There were about 85 million unique TCRs (from HLA-typed donors) in an early data release.

About this clone: Its antigen remains unknown.

The CDR3 is 13 residues long. The germline V and J ends were trimmed by 6 bases and 0 bases, with 6 bases remaining between them. CDR1 and CDR2 from the germline V gene are SNHLY and FYNNEI. Study results and limitations: Overall, some 160 TCR beta chains were annotated as cytomegalovirus-associated. A few CMV-associated chains proved CMV antigen-specific in vitro.

PCR amplification relied on 60 Vbeta primers (plus 13 Jbeta primers). The data were produced by immunoSEQ multiplex PCR, yet TCRdb's version contains in-frame clones alone and is incomplete. The sample lists roughly 100,000 clones, approximately 80% seen once, with around 1.3% in the top ten. Sequences were obtained from PBMCs. This TCR was recovered from a man younger than 40 in good health and CMV-seronegative. The chain links TRBV2 to TRBJ1-5; no firm D call. CDR3 nucleotides: TGTGCCAGCAGCGCAGATAGCAATCAGCCCCAGCATTTT. It encodes CASSADSNQPQHF.